This T cell receptor (beta chain) was captured by sequencing in a study of T cells in Graves' hyperthyroidism and ophthalmopathy. Study overall: Sampling of peripheral blood happened at initial diagnosis, prior to any treatment.

General study findings and limits: Clonotypes that were expanded in thyroid above 0.001 mostly appeared in blood too.

This CDR3 is built from 12 residues. Trimming took 5 bases from V and 10 from J, leaving 12 bases between them. CDR1 is MNHNS, CDR2 SASEGT, per germline. Authors of the study amplified TCR beta CDR3 regions from RNA transcripts. A set of HTBI primers served as the primers for a first-round RT-PCR of the TCR CDR3. MiXCR, applied by TCRdb to the multiplex PCR reads, yields one record per CDR3 protein. The sample lists under 600,000 distinct CDR3 sequences; more than 15% were seen once. Remarks on this clonotype: Antigen: not known.

Ophthalmopathy patients had moderate-to-severe active disease, CAS ≥3, NOSPECS ≥4, and disease duration under 3 months. Lactation, pregnancy, other autoimmune disease or uncontrolled infection excluded patients. The J gene is TRBJ2-1, the V gene TRBV6-1, with a weak D call TRBD2 (7 bases). The clonotype comes from a woman aged 40 to 55 with Graves' ophthalmopathy. Sequenced: blood. CDR3: CASSPPGGEQFF. CDR3 DNA sequence: TGTGCCAGCAGTCCTCCGGGGGGCGAGCAGTTCTTC.